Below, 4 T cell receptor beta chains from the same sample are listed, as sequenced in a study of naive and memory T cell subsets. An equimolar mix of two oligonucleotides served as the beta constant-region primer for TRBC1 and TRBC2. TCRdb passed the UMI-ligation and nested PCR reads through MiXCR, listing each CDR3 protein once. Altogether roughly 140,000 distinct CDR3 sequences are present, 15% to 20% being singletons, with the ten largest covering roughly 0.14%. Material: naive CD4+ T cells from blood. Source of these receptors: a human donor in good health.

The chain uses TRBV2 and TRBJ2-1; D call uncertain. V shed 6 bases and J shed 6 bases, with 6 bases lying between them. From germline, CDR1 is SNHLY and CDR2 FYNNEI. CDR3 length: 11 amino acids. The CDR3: CASRGANEQFF. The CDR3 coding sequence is TGTGCCAGCAGAGGAGCCAATGAGCAGTTCTTC. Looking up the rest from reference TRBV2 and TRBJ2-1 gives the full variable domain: EPEVTQTPSHQVTQMGQEVILRCVPISNHLYFYWYRQILGQKVEFLVSFYNNEISEKSEIFDDQFSVERPDGSNFTLKIRSTKLEDSAMYFCASRGANEQFFGPGTRLTVL.

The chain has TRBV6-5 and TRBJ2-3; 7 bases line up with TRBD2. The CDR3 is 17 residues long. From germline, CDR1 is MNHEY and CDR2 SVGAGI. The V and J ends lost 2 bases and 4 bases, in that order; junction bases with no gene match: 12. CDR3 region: CASSYNWASGSPDTQYF. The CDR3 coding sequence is TGTGCCAGCAGTTACAATTGGGCTAGCGGATCCCCAGATACGCAGTATTTT.

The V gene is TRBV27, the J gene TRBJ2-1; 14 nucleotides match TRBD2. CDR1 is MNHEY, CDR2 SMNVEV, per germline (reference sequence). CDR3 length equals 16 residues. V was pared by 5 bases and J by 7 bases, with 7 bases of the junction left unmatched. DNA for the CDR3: TGTGCCAGCAGTCCGGGACTAGCGGGAGTTATAAATGAGCAGTTCTTC. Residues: CASSPGLAGVINEQFF.

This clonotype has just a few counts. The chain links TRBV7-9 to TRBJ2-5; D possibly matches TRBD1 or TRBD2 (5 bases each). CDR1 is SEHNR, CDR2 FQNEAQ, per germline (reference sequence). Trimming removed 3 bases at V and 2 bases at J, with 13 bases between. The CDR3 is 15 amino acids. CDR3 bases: TGTGCCAGCAGCTTCGGTGGGACCCCTCAAGAGACCCAGTACTTC. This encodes CASSFGGTPQETQYF. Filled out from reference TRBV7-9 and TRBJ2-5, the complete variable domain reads DTGVSQNPRHKITKRGQNVTFRCDPISEHNRLYWYRQTLGQGPEFLTYFQNEAQLEKSRLLSDRFSAERPKGSFSTLEIQRTEQGDSAMYLCASSFGGTPQETQYFGPGTRLLVL.